These T cell receptor beta chains were read from a single sample in a study of cytomegalovirus exposure and HLA in healthy donors. This table comes from immunoSEQ multiplex PCR, and its TCRdb copy is limited to in-frame clones, with some not included. This sample yields 150,000 to 200,000 clones, of which roughly four fifths are seen a single time; roughly 4.2% belongs to the top ten. Specimen: PBMCs. The receptor set was obtained from a middle-aged man in good health and CMV-seronegative. The CDR3 runs from the conserved cysteine through the conserved F or W. Each record gives: D gene, J gene, V gene, clone size, CDR3 protein, CDR3 DNA. D genes are given only for firm matches. Where a row states a size, it is once, few, many or the class of an expanded clone; other rows omit it.

d_call: -; j_call: TRBJ1-1; v_call: TRBV11-1; clone_size: once; cdr3_aa: CASSLARGGSEAFF; cdr3_nt: TGTGCCAGCAGCTTAGCCCGCGGAGGTTCTGAAGCTTTCTTT
d_call: -; j_call: TRBJ2-2; v_call: TRBV10-3; clone_size: -; cdr3_aa: CAISAYETNTGELFF; cdr3_nt: TGTGCCATCAGTGCTTACGAGACTAACACCGGGGAGCTGTTTTTT
d_call: -; j_call: TRBJ2-5; v_call: TRBV20-1; clone_size: -; cdr3_aa: CSASPTTEYF; cdr3_nt: TGCAGTGCTAGTCCGACTACCGAGTACTTC
d_call: TRBD2; j_call: TRBJ2-6; v_call: TRBV7-2; clone_size: once; cdr3_aa: CASSWVAGGLSSGANVLTF; cdr3_nt: TGTGCCAGCAGCTGGGTGGCGGGGGGGCTTAGCTCTGGGGCCAACGTCCTGACTTTC
d_call: -; j_call: TRBJ2-2; v_call: TRBV7-6; clone_size: -; cdr3_aa: CASSPRAGELFF; cdr3_nt: TGTGCCAGCAGCCCCCGGGCCGGGGAGCTGTTTTTT
d_call: TRBD2; j_call: TRBJ2-2; v_call: TRBV9; clone_size: few; cdr3_aa: CASSGSGGQNTGELFF; cdr3_nt: TGTGCCAGCAGCGGCAGCGGGGGGCAGAACACCGGGGAGCTGTTTTTT
d_call: TRBD1; j_call: TRBJ2-2; v_call: TRBV2; clone_size: -; cdr3_aa: CATSDRMSVYGELFF; cdr3_nt: TGTGCCACTTCGGACAGGATGAGTGTGTACGGGGAGCTGTTTTTT
d_call: TRBD1; j_call: TRBJ1-2; v_call: TRBV15; clone_size: -; cdr3_aa: CATSSGQGNNYGYTF; cdr3_nt: TGTGCCACCAGCAGTGGACAGGGGAATAACTATGGCTACACCTTC
d_call: -; j_call: TRBJ2-7; v_call: TRBV2; clone_size: once; cdr3_aa: CASSSDSYEQYF; cdr3_nt: TGTGCCAGCAGTTCGGACAGCTACGAGCAGTACTTC
d_call: TRBD1; j_call: TRBJ1-1; v_call: TRBV10-1; clone_size: -; cdr3_aa: CASSGDRGLNTEAFF; cdr3_nt: TGCGCCAGCAGTGGGGACAGGGGATTGAACACTGAAGCTTTCTTT
d_call: -; j_call: TRBJ2-5; v_call: TRBV6-4; clone_size: -; cdr3_aa: CASSATGRETQYF; cdr3_nt: TGTGCCAGCAGCGCGACAGGGAGGGAGACCCAGTACTTC
d_call: TRBD1; j_call: TRBJ2-1; v_call: TRBV5-1; clone_size: -; cdr3_aa: CASSLQGNEQFF; cdr3_nt: TGCGCCAGCAGCTTACAGGGGAATGAGCAGTTCTTC
d_call: TRBD1; j_call: TRBJ2-2; v_call: TRBV9; clone_size: once; cdr3_aa: CASRADGTVTGELFF; cdr3_nt: TGTGCCAGCAGAGCAGACGGGACAGTCACCGGGGAGCTGTTTTTT
d_call: -; j_call: TRBJ2-3; v_call: TRBV12-5; clone_size: few; cdr3_aa: CASGLGYENTDTQYF; cdr3_nt: TGTGCTAGTGGTTTGGGCTACGAAAACACAGATACGCAGTATTTT
d_call: TRBD2; j_call: TRBJ2-1; v_call: TRBV7-6; clone_size: -; cdr3_aa: CASSPSGGYYNEQFF; cdr3_nt: TGTGCCAGCAGCCCCTCGGGGGGATACTACAATGAGCAGTTCTTC
d_call: -; j_call: TRBJ2-1; v_call: TRBV5-5; clone_size: once; cdr3_aa: CASSSLGNSYNEQFF; cdr3_nt: TGTGCCAGCAGCTCGCTTGGCAACTCCTACAATGAGCAGTTCTTC
d_call: TRBD1; j_call: TRBJ1-2; v_call: TRBV4-3; clone_size: once; cdr3_aa: CASSLVVTGTGISGYTF; cdr3_nt: TGCGCCAGCAGCCTAGTCGTGACCGGGACAGGGATATCTGGCTACACCTTC
d_call: -; j_call: TRBJ1-1; v_call: TRBV5-5; clone_size: -; cdr3_aa: CASSLRGSTEAFF; cdr3_nt: TGTGCCAGCAGCTTGCGAGGGAGCACTGAAGCTTTCTTT
d_call: TRBD1; j_call: TRBJ1-1; v_call: TRBV6-5; clone_size: few; cdr3_aa: CASSRGGLNTEAFF; cdr3_nt: TGTGCCAGCAGCCGAGGGGGCTTGAACACTGAAGCTTTCTTT
d_call: -; j_call: TRBJ2-1; v_call: TRBV5-8; clone_size: -; cdr3_aa: CASSSPRGARNEQFF; cdr3_nt: TGTGCCAGCAGCAGCCCCAGGGGAGCGCGGAATGAGCAGTTCTTC
d_call: -; j_call: TRBJ1-5; v_call: TRBV2; clone_size: -; cdr3_aa: CASSVGLRGNQPQHF; cdr3_nt: TGTGCCAGCAGTGTCGGACTCCGAGGCAATCAGCCCCAGCATTTT
d_call: TRBD1; j_call: TRBJ2-7; v_call: TRBV30; clone_size: -; cdr3_aa: CAWSPGTGPYEQYF; cdr3_nt: TGTGCCTGGAGCCCCGGGACAGGTCCCTACGAGCAGTACTTC
d_call: TRBD1; j_call: TRBJ2-2; v_call: TRBV6-5; clone_size: few; cdr3_aa: CASRSTGGTGELFF; cdr3_nt: TGTGCCAGCAGGTCAACAGGGGGAACCGGGGAGCTGTTTTTT
d_call: -; j_call: TRBJ1-4; v_call: TRBV30; clone_size: -; cdr3_aa: CAWSPFGQSATNEKLFF; cdr3_nt: TGTGCCTGGAGTCCATTTGGACAGTCTGCAACTAATGAAAAACTGTTTTTT
d_call: -; j_call: TRBJ2-7; v_call: TRBV4-2; clone_size: -; cdr3_aa: CASSRRGAPGPYEQYF; cdr3_nt: TGTGCCAGCAGCCGCCGCGGGGCCCCGGGCCCCTACGAGCAGTACTTC
d_call: -; j_call: TRBJ2-5; v_call: TRBV7-3; clone_size: -; cdr3_aa: CASSPNGGPGETQYF; cdr3_nt: TGTGCCAGCAGCCCCAACGGGGGGCCTGGGGAGACCCAGTACTTC
d_call: TRBD2; j_call: TRBJ2-3; v_call: TRBV30; clone_size: -; cdr3_aa: CAWSQLAGALDTQYF; cdr3_nt: TGTGCCTGGAGTCAGTTAGCGGGGGCTTTAGATACGCAGTATTTT
d_call: -; j_call: TRBJ2-1; v_call: TRBV7-3; clone_size: -; cdr3_aa: CASSEARGEQFF; cdr3_nt: TGTGCCAGCAGCGAAGCCCGCGGTGAGCAGTTCTTC
d_call: TRBD2; j_call: TRBJ2-3; v_call: TRBV2; clone_size: -; cdr3_aa: CASSEWRRGGGTQYF; cdr3_nt: TGTGCCAGCAGTGAATGGAGGCGGGGGGGCGGTACGCAGTATTTT
d_call: -; j_call: TRBJ2-7; v_call: TRBV15; clone_size: few; cdr3_aa: CATSYQREYEQYF; cdr3_nt: TGTGCCACCAGTTACCAACGGGAGTACGAGCAGTACTTC
d_call: -; j_call: TRBJ1-2; v_call: TRBV11-2; clone_size: -; cdr3_aa: CASRPRQSPGYTF; cdr3_nt: TGTGCCAGCAGACCCCGACAGAGTCCGGGCTACACCTTC
d_call: -; j_call: TRBJ2-2; v_call: TRBV5-4; clone_size: -; cdr3_aa: CASSLITGELFF; cdr3_nt: TGTGCCAGCAGCCTAATCACCGGGGAGCTGTTTTTT
d_call: -; j_call: TRBJ1-1; v_call: TRBV6-5; clone_size: -; cdr3_aa: CASSHRRNTEAFF; cdr3_nt: TGTGCCAGCAGTCACAGGAGGAACACTGAAGCTTTCTTT
d_call: TRBD1; j_call: TRBJ2-5; v_call: TRBV30; clone_size: -; cdr3_aa: CAWSADRGPASTQYF; cdr3_nt: TGTGCCTGGAGCGCGGACAGGGGGCCTGCCTCGACCCAGTACTTC
d_call: TRBD1; j_call: TRBJ1-2; v_call: TRBV5-1; clone_size: -; cdr3_aa: CASSSGQAVRYTF; cdr3_nt: TGCGCCAGCAGTTCCGGACAGGCTGTGCGCTACACCTTC
d_call: TRBD1; j_call: TRBJ1-1; v_call: TRBV6-6; clone_size: -; cdr3_aa: CASIPNLRGQITEAFF; cdr3_nt: TGTGCCAGCATACCGAACCTCAGGGGGCAGATCACTGAAGCTTTCTTT
d_call: TRBD2; j_call: TRBJ2-3; v_call: TRBV10-3; clone_size: -; cdr3_aa: CAISLGTTLQDTQYF; cdr3_nt: TGTGCCATTTCCCTAGGGACTACCTTGCAGGATACGCAGTATTTT
d_call: TRBD1; j_call: TRBJ2-7; v_call: TRBV9; clone_size: many; cdr3_aa: CASSGQGVGYEQYF; cdr3_nt: TGTGCCAGCAGCGGCCAGGGGGTGGGCTACGAGCAGTACTTC
d_call: TRBD1; j_call: TRBJ1-2; v_call: TRBV4-3; clone_size: few; cdr3_aa: CASSPHPGTAYGYTF; cdr3_nt: TGCGCCAGCAGCCCACACCCCGGGACAGCCTATGGCTACACCTTC
d_call: -; j_call: TRBJ1-1; v_call: TRBV15; clone_size: -; cdr3_aa: CATSRDLSNTEAFF; cdr3_nt: TGTGCCACCAGCAGAGATCTTAGTAACACTGAAGCTTTCTTT
d_call: -; j_call: TRBJ2-6; v_call: TRBV2; clone_size: -; cdr3_aa: CASNIPGANVLTF; cdr3_nt: TGTGCCAGCAACATCCCTGGGGCCAACGTCCTGACTTTC
d_call: TRBD1; j_call: TRBJ1-1; v_call: TRBV19; clone_size: -; cdr3_aa: CASSQAGRGDRPSTAFF; cdr3_nt: TGTGCCAGTTCCCAGGCCGGTAGGGGGGACAGACCTTCTACGGCTTTCTTT